One and the same sample provided the 18 T cell receptor beta chains below, sequenced in a study of shared clonotypes between healthy human individuals. TCRdb's table, derived via immunoSEQ multiplex PCR, lists solely in-frame clones and lacks some. The sample has some 1.5 million clones, around 95% seen once; the top ten hold 0.95% to 1.5%. Sequencing input: naive CD4+ T cells sorted from blood. The subset was: CD45RA+ positively selected. These receptors came from a man under 40 in good health.

The rearrangement links TRBV9 to TRBJ2-1; D is undetermined. Between the trimmed V and J ends, which lost 2 bases and 7 bases, there was a span of 7 bases. Germline CDR1 is SGDLS and CDR2 is YYNGEE. CDR3 length: 12 residues. The CDR3 reads CASSVSLNEQFF. The CDR3 DNA is TGTGCCAGCAGCGTTTCCCTAAATGAGCAGTTCTTC.

The chain carries TRBV28 and TRBJ2-7, with 11 bases matching TRBD1. V gave up 5 bases and J gave up 2 bases; unmatched junction bases: 5. Per the germline V gene, CDR1 is MDHEN and CDR2 is SYDVKM. The CDR3 sequence is 15 residues long. The CDR3 sequence: CASSGQGAITYEQYF. Written as DNA, the CDR3 is TGTGCCAGCAGTGGACAGGGGGCAATAACCTACGAGCAGTACTTC. Combining the CDR3 with reference TRBV28 and TRBJ2-7 gives the whole variable domain DVKVTQSSRYLVKRTGEKVFLECVQDMDHENMFWYRQDPGLGLRLIYFSYDVKMKEKGDIPEGYSVSREKKERFSLILESASTNQTSMYLCASSGQGAITYEQYFGPGTRLTVT.

The chain links TRBV7-2 to TRBJ2-1; no clear D. V lost 5 bases and J 7 bases, leaving 12 bases between the germline ends. The germline CDR1 and CDR2 sequences are SGHTA and FQGNSA. The CDR3 loop spans 13 amino acids. The CDR3 DNA reads as TGTGCCAGCAGCCAATTTGTGGGAAATGAGCAGTTCTTC. The encoded protein is CASSQFVGNEQFF. The entire variable domain, with the rest obtained from reference TRBV7-2 and TRBJ2-1, is as follows: GAGVSQSPSNKVTEKGKDVELRCDPISGHTALYWYRQSLGQGLEFLIYFQGNSAPDKSGLPSDRFSAERTGGSVSTLTIQRTQQEDSAVYLCASSQFVGNEQFFGPGTRLTVL.

The rearrangement uses TRBV2 and TRBJ2-7; D gene uncertain. Trimming shortened V by 6 bases and J by 0 bases, and 18 bases separated the two germline ends. Germline CDR1 reads SNHLY; CDR2 reads FYNNEI. This CDR3 has 16 residues. This CDR3 is CASSPRALAASYEQYF. CDR3 DNA sequence: TGTGCCAGCAGCCCTCGGGCCTTGGCAGCCTCCTACGAGCAGTACTTC. Based on the CDR3 plus reference TRBV2 and TRBJ2-7, the full variable domain is EPEVTQTPSHQVTQMGQEVILRCVPISNHLYFYWYRQILGQKVEFLVSFYNNEISEKSEIFDDQFSVERPDGSNFTLKIRSTKLEDSAMYFCASSPRALAASYEQYFGPGTRLTVT.

The chain is built from TRBV10-3 and TRBJ2-1; 7 nucleotides align to TRBD2. The CDR3 is 14 amino acids. Unmatched junction bases numbered 5, after V lost 7 bases and J lost 2 bases. Germline CDR1 reads ENHRY; CDR2 reads SYGVKD. The CDR3 protein is CAITAGEAYNEQFF. CDR3 sequence (DNA): TGTGCCATCACGGCGGGAGAGGCCTACAATGAGCAGTTCTTC.

The chain uses TRBV5-4 and TRBJ2-2; maybe TRBD2 (5 bases). V gave up 2 bases and J gave up 4 bases, with 9 bases separating them. This CDR3 comprises 14 residues. The germline CDR1 and CDR2 sequences are SGHNT and YYREEE (reference sequence). DNA for the CDR3: TGTGCCAGCAGCTTTGAACTAGTCACCGGGGAGCTGTTTTTT. It codes for CASSFELVTGELFF.

J is TRBJ2-1 and V is TRBV11-2, with 7 bases aligning to TRBD1. The CDR3 runs 16 residues. Losses at the gene ends were 1 base for V and 5 bases for J; bases not matched to a gene: 8. Looked up from germline, CDR1 is SGHAT and CDR2 is FQNNGV. The CDR3 DNA is TGTGCCAGCAGCTTAGCCGGGACAGCCTCTAACAATGAGCAGTTCTTC. Its protein product is CASSLAGTASNNEQFF.

The chain combines TRBV29-1 with TRBJ2-3; 8 bases agree with TRBD2. CDR3 size: 16 residues. V lost 4 bases to trimming and J lost 2 bases; unmatched junction nucleotides: 11. In germline, CDR1 is SQVTM, CDR2 ANQGSEA. The CDR3 coding sequence is TGCAGCGTTGCCCTGCTCGCGGGAGGTGACACAGATACGCAGTATTTT. Its translation: CSVALLAGGDTDTQYF.

For the CDR3, the DNA is TGTGCCAGCACACCTCTAGCGGGACGGGGCTACGAGCAGTACTTC. Translating it yields CASTPLAGRGYEQYF. V gene TRBV7-2 combines with J gene TRBJ2-7; TRBD2 aligns across 9 bases. The J segment lost 3 bases and the V segment lost 7 bases, leaving 10 bases of the junction unmatched. Germline V gene sequence: CDR1 SGHTA, CDR2 FQGNSA. CDR3 length: 15 residues. The entire variable domain, with the rest obtained from reference TRBV7-2 and TRBJ2-7, is as follows: GAGVSQSPSNKVTEKGKDVELRCDPISGHTALYWYRQSLGQGLEFLIYFQGNSAPDKSGLPSDRFSAERTGGSVSTLTIQRTQQEDSAVYLCASTPLAGRGYEQYFGPGTRLTVT.

The chain couples TRBV5-1 to TRBJ1-3; tentative D call: TRBD1 (6 bases). Per germline, CDR1 SGHRS and CDR2 YFSETQ. V was clipped by 3 bases and J by 8 bases, with 12 bases between them. The CDR3 totals 13 residues. The CDR3 coding sequence is TGCGCCAGCAGCTCTGGGACACTTGACACCATATATTTT. It encodes CASSSGTLDTIYF.

The gene calls are TRBV27 and TRBJ1-2, with D unclear. V shed 3 bases and J shed 8 bases, with 16 bases lying between them. Germline values: CDR1 MNHEY, CDR2 SMNVEV (reference sequence). The CDR3 loop spans 14 amino acids. This CDR3 is CASSFRPVPVGYTF. In DNA, the CDR3 is TGTGCCAGCAGTTTTCGTCCAGTGCCGGTGGGCTACACCTTC.

The chain is built from TRBV9 and TRBJ2-2; D unclear. The CDR3 runs to 14 residues. The V gene's germline CDR1 is SGDLS and CDR2 YYNGEE. V was trimmed by 0 bases and J by 6 bases, leaving 9 bases between them. The DNA for the CDR3 is TGTGCCAGCAGCGTAGGAGTTATGGCCGGGGAGCTGTTTTTT. Protein product: CASSVGVMAGELFF. The entire variable domain, with the rest obtained from reference TRBV9 and TRBJ2-2, is as follows: DSGVTQTPKHLITATGQRVTLRCSPRSGDLSVYWYQQSLDQGLQFLIQYYNGEERAKGNILERFSAQQFPDLHSELNLSSLELGDSALYFCASSVGVMAGELFFGEGSRLTVL.

This chain links TRBV10-3 with TRBJ2-5; 11 nucleotides align to TRBD2. Germline V lookup: CDR1 ENHRY, CDR2 SYGVKD. The CDR3 totals 16 residues. V shed 2 bases and J 4 bases; nucleotides not matched to a gene: 6. The CDR3, as DNA: TGTGCCATCAGTGAGAGACTAGCGGGAAACACAGAGACCCAGTACTTC. Its translation: CAISERLAGNTETQYF.

The chain couples TRBV29-1 to TRBJ1-1, with unresolved D. Deletions cut 4 bases from V and 0 bases from J, with 9 bases between. Germline loops: CDR1 SQVTM, CDR2 ANQGSEA. The CDR3 loop spans 13 amino acids. The chain's CDR3 is CSVGVGMNTEAFF. DNA of the CDR3: TGCAGCGTTGGAGTGGGCATGAACACTGAAGCTTTCTTT.

J is TRBJ2-7 and V is TRBV19; a possible D gene is TRBD2 (5 bases). CDR1 and CDR2 (germline): LNHDA, SQIVND (reference sequence). The V gene lost 3 bases and the J gene lost 7 bases, with 19 bases spanning the gap. The CDR3 runs to 15 residues. The CDR3 DNA is TGTGCCAGTAGTATTCTGGCCCCGACTACGGGGGAGCAGTACTTC. It specifies CASSILAPTTGEQYF.

This chain links TRBV6-4 with TRBJ2-3; D gene uncertain. Looked up from germline, CDR1 is MRHNA and CDR2 is SNTAGT. The CDR3 loop spans 15 amino acids. Trimming stripped 3 bases from V and 3 bases from J, with 13 bases between. The CDR3 reads CASSDSAHRTDTQYF. The CDR3 DNA is TGTGCCAGCAGTGATTCGGCCCATAGGACAGATACGCAGTATTTT.

About this clone itself: Other DNA variants within this sample encode the same CDR3. The chain employs TRBV5-1 and TRBJ1-1; no clear D. Germline V CDR1 and CDR2: SGHRS, YFSETQ. The V gene lost 2 bases and the J gene lost 0 bases, with 8 bases spanning the gap. CDR3 length equals 14 residues. CDR3: CASSLDGLNTEAFF. Here the CDR3 DNA reads TGCGCCAGCAGCTTAGACGGCTTGAACACTGAAGCTTTCTTT.

Remarks on this clone: Other nucleotide sequences in the sample specify the same CDR3. The gene calls are TRBV5-1 and TRBJ2-1; 11 nucleotides align to TRBD2. The CDR3 is 16 amino acids. Per the germline V gene, CDR1 is SGHRS and CDR2 is YFSETQ. V trimming: 2 bases; J trimming: 1 base; junction bases outside the gene matches: 2. The CDR3 sequence is CASSLTSGSSYNEQFF. DNA for the CDR3: TGCGCCAGCAGCTTAACTAGCGGGAGTTCCTACAATGAGCAGTTCTTC. Looking up the rest from reference TRBV5-1 and TRBJ2-1 gives the full variable domain: KAGVTQTPRYLIKTRGQQVTLSCSPISGHRSVSWYQQTPGQGLQFLFEYFSETQRNKGNFPGRFSGRQFSNSRSEMNVSTLELGDSALYLCASSLTSGSSYNEQFFGPGTRLTVL.